One and the same sample provided the 30 T cell receptor beta chains below, sequenced in a study of CD8 T cells in ankylosing spondylitis. TCRdb used MiXCR to reprocess the 5' RACE reads, holding one entry per CDR3 protein. The top ten hold under 3.5% of the sample, which has 30,000 to 45,000 distinct CDR3 sequences, roughly 3.1% seen once. What was sequenced was blood, either unsorted or a sorted T cell fraction (not recorded which). Receptors were obtained from a male donor with ankylosing spondylitis or in good health (not recorded which).

This clonotype was detected ten times or more. The chain combines TRBV9 with TRBJ1-3; tentative D call: TRBD1 (6 bases). V was shortened by 6 bases and J by 1 base, with 17 bases between the two germline ends. CDR3 length: 16 residues. Germline V gene data show CDR1 as SGDLS and CDR2 as YYNGEE. CDR3 nucleotides: TGTGCCAGCAACAGGGACGGGGGAGTGTCTGGAAACACCATATATTTT. Its protein is CASNRDGGVSGNTIYF.

This clonotype has a count of ten or more. The CDR3 DNA is TGTGCCAGCAGCGTGAGACAGGGAGGGGGCAACACCGGGGAGCTGTTTTTT. Its protein is CASSVRQGGGNTGELFF. J is TRBJ2-2 and V is TRBV9; D is perhaps TRBD1 or TRBD2 (7 bases each). Trimming left V 2 bases short and J 2 bases short, with 16 bases between. The CDR3 is 17 residues long. Per germline, CDR1 SGDLS and CDR2 YYNGEE.

This clonotype was observed at least ten times. This chain joins TRBV9 and TRBJ2-2, with 9 nucleotides matching TRBD2. V lost 0 bases, J lost 0 bases, and 3 bases stayed unmatched. This CDR3 is built from 17 residues. The germline gives CDR1 SGDLS, CDR2 YYNGEE. The CDR3 sequence: CASSVGVAGANTGELFF. DNA of the CDR3: TGTGCCAGCAGCGTAGGGGTAGCGGGAGCGAACACCGGGGAGCTGTTTTTT.

This clonotype was observed at least ten times. The chain couples TRBV9 to TRBJ2-2; 7 bases match TRBD2. Germline assignment: CDR1 SGDLS and CDR2 YYNGEE. Trimming removed 0 bases from V and 4 bases from J; junction bases left unmatched: 6. CDR3 length: 16 amino acids. The CDR3 DNA follows: TGTGCCAGCAGCGTAGTCCCAGCGGGAACCACCGGGGAGCTGTTTTTT. Protein: CASSVVPAGTTGELFF.

The table lists this clonotype with many counts. The J gene is TRBJ1-1, the V gene TRBV9, with D possibly matching TRBD1 (5 bases). Trimming took 0 bases from V and 3 from J, leaving 15 bases between them. In germline, CDR1 is SGDLS, CDR2 YYNGEE. The CDR3 consists of 16 residues. CDR3 amino acids: CASSVGGAQGDTEAFF. The CDR3 bases are TGTGCCAGCAGCGTAGGCGGGGCCCAGGGAGACACTGAAGCTTTCTTT.

This clonotype has a count of ten or more. This chain joins TRBV9 and TRBJ1-4; D remains ambiguous. The V gene lost 0 bases and the J gene lost 0 bases, with 9 bases spanning the gap. Germline loops: CDR1 SGDLS, CDR2 YYNGEE. CDR3 length: 16 residues. In nucleotides, the CDR3 is TGTGCCAGCAGCGTAGGAGGACGGCCAACTAATGAAAAACTGTTTTTT. It specifies CASSVGGRPTNEKLFF.

This clonotype was seen at least ten times. The V and J genes are TRBV9 and TRBJ2-1; TRBD1 is a possible D gene (6 bases). The CDR3 has 15 residues. The V end lost 0 bases, the J end lost 5 bases, and 12 bases lay between the germline ends. Germline V gene sequence: CDR1 SGDLS, CDR2 YYNGEE. CDR3 in amino acids: CASSVVGPGDNEQFF. The CDR3 DNA reads as TGTGCCAGCAGCGTAGTCGGACCAGGGGACAATGAGCAGTTCTTC.

This clonotype occurred many times. The chain is built from TRBV9 and TRBJ2-1; 11 nucleotides match TRBD1. Losses at the gene ends were 3 bases for V and 4 bases for J; bases not matched to a gene: 3. The CDR3 covers 15 residues. Germline assignment: CDR1 SGDLS and CDR2 YYNGEE. CDR3 sequence (DNA): TGTGCCAGCAGCGCCGGACAGGGGGCGTACAATGAGCAGTTCTTC. It translates to CASSAGQGAYNEQFF.

This clonotype appeared many times. The rearrangement links TRBV9 to TRBJ2-5; D may correspond to TRBD1 or TRBD2 (5 bases each). V lost 4 bases and J lost 5, with 15 bases in between. Germline V gene data show CDR1 as SGDLS and CDR2 as YYNGEE. The CDR3 covers 14 residues. The CDR3 loop is CASSSDGAGETQYF. The CDR3 nucleotides read TGTGCCAGCAGCTCCGACGGGGCTGGGGAGACCCAGTACTTC.

This clonotype was counted many times. This chain uses TRBV9 with TRBJ1-5, with D possibly TRBD1 on 5 matching bases. CDR1 and CDR2 (germline): SGDLS, YYNGEE. V was trimmed by 0 bases and J by 6 bases, leaving 13 bases between them. The CDR3 sequence is 15 residues long. As DNA, the CDR3 is TGTGCCAGCAGCGTAGGGCAGGGTTCGGGTCAGCCCCAGCATTTT. Translated, it gives CASSVGQGSGQPQHF.

Many counts were recorded for this clonotype. V gene TRBV9 combines with J gene TRBJ2-1; D gene unclear. V was trimmed by 4 bases and J by 2 bases, leaving 7 bases between them. CDR1 is SGDLS and CDR2 is YYNGEE in the germline V gene. CDR3 size: 13 residues. CDR3 protein: CASSPRPYNEQFF. The CDR3 DNA reads TGTGCCAGCAGCCCCCGCCCCTACAATGAGCAGTTCTTC. The full variable domain, with the rest looked up from reference TRBV9 and TRBJ2-1, is DSGVTQTPKHLITATGQRVTLRCSPRSGDLSVYWYQQSLDQGLQFLIQYYNGEERAKGNILERFSAQQFPDLHSELNLSSLELGDSALYFCASSPRPYNEQFFGPGTRLTVL.

There are many counts of this clonotype. The chain carries TRBV9 and TRBJ2-3; 7 nucleotides align to TRBD1. This CDR3 spans 15 amino acids. Unmatched junction bases numbered 4, after V lost 2 bases and J lost 1 base. Germline V gives CDR1 SGDLS, CDR2 YYNGEE. The CDR3 DNA reads as TGTGCCAGCAGCGTGCGAGGGGGCGGCACAGATACGCAGTATTTT. The encoded protein is CASSVRGGGTDTQYF.

This clonotype was picked up many times. V is TRBV9 and J is TRBJ2-5; D is possibly TRBD1 (6 bases). The CDR3 runs 17 residues. CDR1 SGDLS and CDR2 YYNGEE come from the germline V gene. Trimming shortened V by 0 bases and J by 1 base, and 16 bases separated the two germline ends. In nucleotides, the CDR3 is TGTGCCAGCAGCGTAGGGGTTAACAGGGCAGGCCAAGAGACCCAGTACTTC. Protein: CASSVGVNRAGQETQYF.

This clonotype showed up many times. This chain joins TRBV9 and TRBJ2-3; D unclear. Germline V gives CDR1 SGDLS, CDR2 YYNGEE. V was shortened by 0 bases and J by 7 bases, with 15 bases between the two germline ends. The CDR3 consists of 15 residues. The DNA of the CDR3 is TGTGCCAGCAGCGTAGCTCCTACTGATCAAAATACGCAGTATTTT. Protein product: CASSVAPTDQNTQYF.

This clonotype has ten or more counts. The CDR3 loop is CASSVVPSGTSYNEQFF. CDR3 in DNA: TGTGCCAGCAGCGTAGTTCCTAGCGGGACATCCTACAATGAGCAGTTCTTC. V gene TRBV9 combines with J gene TRBJ2-1; the match to TRBD2 covers 9 bases. This CDR3 is built from 17 residues. V lost 0 bases to trimming and J lost 1 base; unmatched junction nucleotides: 5. Per germline, CDR1 SGDLS and CDR2 YYNGEE.

This chain uses TRBV9 with TRBJ2-5; D might be TRBD2 (6 bases). Germline V lookup: CDR1 SGDLS, CDR2 YYNGEE. V lost 0 bases and J 4 bases, leaving 10 bases between the germline ends. The CDR3 covers 14 residues. CDR3 sequence: CASSVAPLAETQYF. The CDR3 DNA sequence: TGTGCCAGCAGCGTAGCTCCACTAGCAGAGACCCAGTACTTC.

In its sample, this clonotype was seen many times. V and J are TRBV9 and TRBJ2-1; TRBD2 agrees at 9 bases. J gave up 7 bases and V 1 base, and 6 bases lay outside the gene matches. The CDR3 is 15 residues long. Per the germline V gene, CDR1 is SGDLS and CDR2 is YYNGEE. The CDR3 DNA sequence: TGTGCCAGCAGCGTATCGACTAGCGGTGCTAATGAGCAGTTCTTC. This gives the protein CASSVSTSGANEQFF.

At least ten counts were recorded for this clonotype. V gene TRBV9 combines with J gene TRBJ2-2; D not resolved. The length of the CDR3 is 15 residues. V was clipped by 6 bases and J by 8 bases, with 20 bases between them. CDR1 SGDLS and CDR2 YYNGEE come from the germline V gene. The CDR3 bases are TGTGCCAGCAATTCCGACGGTACAACCGCTGGGGAGCTGTTTTTT. Its protein is CASNSDGTTAGELFF.

The table lists this clonotype with many counts. The chain combines TRBV9 with TRBJ2-7; D is uncertain. With 0 bases removed from V and 0 bases from J, the gap between germline ends came to 7 bases. The germline CDR1 and CDR2 sequences are SGDLS and YYNGEE. The CDR3 loop spans 14 amino acids. This CDR3 reads CASSVDSSSYEQYV. CDR3 bases: TGTGCCAGCAGCGTAGACAGCAGCTCCTACGAGCAGTACGTC.

This clonotype was detected many times. J is TRBJ1-2 and V is TRBV9, with 9 bases matching TRBD1. CDR3 length: 14 amino acids. The germline V gene has CDR1 SGDLS and CDR2 YYNGEE. With V trimmed by 4 bases and J by 7 bases, 8 bases remained unmatched. The CDR3 protein is CASSTGTGTVGYTF. CDR3 bases: TGTGCCAGCAGCACCGGGACAGGGACGGTTGGCTACACCTTC.

The table lists this clonotype with many counts. The chain joins TRBV9 to TRBJ1-2; D may be TRBD1 (6 bases). The CDR3 covers 15 residues. CDR1 and CDR2 from the germline V gene are SGDLS and YYNGEE. V gave up 2 bases and J gave up 3 bases, with 14 bases separating them. The CDR3 DNA sequence: TGTGCCAGCAGCGTCGACACAGGGTCGGACTATGGCTACACCTTC. Translating gives CASSVDTGSDYGYTF.

This clonotype was picked up many times. The DNA for the CDR3 is TGTGCCAGCAGCGGTAGGCGGGAGGCAGATACGCAGTATTTT. Protein product: CASSGRREADTQYF. The genes are TRBV9 and TRBJ2-3, with 8 bases aligning to TRBD2. V trimming: 3 bases; J trimming: 4 bases; junction bases outside the gene matches: 4. Germline V CDR1 and CDR2: SGDLS, YYNGEE. This CDR3 comprises 14 residues.

This clonotype was counted at least ten times. V usage is TRBV9 and J usage is TRBJ2-3; 7 bases map to TRBD1. The CDR3 sequence is 13 residues long. Germline values: CDR1 SGDLS, CDR2 YYNGEE. The V segment lost 3 bases and the J segment 6 bases; nucleotides outside the gene matches: 4. CDR3: CASSGQGSDTQYF. The DNA of the CDR3 is TGTGCCAGCAGCGGACAGGGTTCCGATACGCAGTATTTT.

This clonotype came up many times. The chain has TRBV9 and TRBJ2-1; TRBD2 matches 9 bases. V trimming: 0 bases; J trimming: 0 bases; junction bases outside the gene matches: 10. Germline assignment: CDR1 SGDLS and CDR2 YYNGEE. The CDR3 is 19 amino acids. The chain's CDR3 is CASSVDPSGASPSYNEQFF. CDR3 DNA: TGTGCCAGCAGCGTAGACCCTAGCGGGGCCTCTCCCTCCTACAATGAGCAGTTCTTC.

This clonotype was observed at least ten times. The chain combines TRBV27 with TRBJ2-7, with D hard to call. Trimming shortened V by 8 bases and J by 2 bases, and 19 bases separated the two germline ends. The CDR3 totals 15 residues. CDR1 and CDR2 (germline): MNHEY, SMNVEV (reference sequence). The CDR3 reads CASGSSGVRTYEQYV. The CDR3, as DNA: TGTGCCAGCGGCTCTTCAGGTGTTCGAACCTACGAGCAGTACGTC.

This clonotype was counted at least ten times. This sequence joins TRBV9 and TRBJ1-1; D remains ambiguous. The V and J ends lost 0 bases and 0 bases respectively, with 9 bases between them. The V gene's germline CDR1 is SGDLS and CDR2 YYNGEE. This CDR3 spans 15 amino acids. The CDR3, as DNA: TGTGCCAGCAGCGTAGGCATAGGAATGAACACTGAAGCTTTCTTT. Its protein is CASSVGIGMNTEAFF.

At least ten counts were recorded for this clonotype. The chain links TRBV9 to TRBJ2-2; 8 bases fit TRBD2. The ends lost 3 bases at V and 0 bases at J; junction bases unmatched: 7. The V gene's germline CDR1 is SGDLS and CDR2 YYNGEE. The CDR3 totals 17 residues. For the CDR3, the DNA is TGTGCCAGCAGCGCCCCTCGGGGGGGCTCGAACACCGGGGAGCTGTTTTTT. Encoded protein: CASSAPRGGSNTGELFF.

This clonotype was seen many times. The genes are TRBV9 and TRBJ2-3; TRBD1 aligns across 10 bases. This CDR3 region has 17 residues. Germline V CDR1 and CDR2: SGDLS, YYNGEE. V gave up 3 bases and J gave up 1 base; unmatched junction bases: 8. This CDR3 reads CASSGRQGAFGTDTQYF. The CDR3 DNA follows: TGTGCCAGCAGCGGAAGACAGGGGGCGTTTGGCACAGATACGCAGTATTTT.

The V and J genes are TRBV9 and TRBJ2-3, with D uncertain. CDR3 size: 20 residues. Germline V gives CDR1 SGDLS, CDR2 YYNGEE. Trimming took off 1 base at V and 3 bases at J, with 27 bases between the two ends. CDR3 nucleotide sequence: TGTGCCAGCAGCGTACTTCCGGGCCTAACGACCTCACCGGGTACAGATACGCAGTATTTT. It translates to CASSVLPGLTTSPGTDTQYF. The variable domain in full, completed from reference TRBV9 and TRBJ2-3, reads DSGVTQTPKHLITATGQRVTLRCSPRSGDLSVYWYQQSLDQGLQFLIQYYNGEERAKGNILERFSAQQFPDLHSELNLSSLELGDSALYFCASSVLPGLTTSPGTDTQYFGPGTRLTVL.

This clonotype was seen repeatedly, ten times or more. This chain uses TRBV9 with TRBJ1-1; D is unclear. V was clipped by 3 bases and J by 1 base, with 13 bases between them. This CDR3 has 15 residues. Germline CDR1 reads SGDLS; CDR2 reads YYNGEE. DNA for the CDR3: TGTGCCAGCAGCGCAGAAGCGGGAGGGAACACTGAAGCTTTCTTT. Protein: CASSAEAGGNTEAFF.